Below, 5 T cell receptor beta chains from the same sample are listed, as sequenced in a study of Graves' ophthalmopathy and Graves' hyperthyroidism (dated by TCRdb to 2017 to 2018). The sequencer was an Illumina HiSeq 2000. TCR beta CDR3 regions were amplified from RNA transcripts for repertoire sequencing. A first-round RT-PCR used HTBI primers with the Qiagen OneStep RT-PCR kit, followed by a second-round multiplex PCR, size selection and purification. TCRdb's own reprocessing of the public reads used fastp at Q25 and MiXCR and kept productive beta chains. Each entry merges the rows of one CDR3 protein and shows their most common DNA and genes. The sample includes 500,000 to 800,000 distinct CDR3 sequences, with 35% to 50% observed a single time. More than 3% of the sample belongs to the ten largest clones. The sequenced sample consisted of peripheral blood. These receptors were collected from an adult man with Graves' ophthalmopathy.

This clonotype showed up just a few times. CDR3: CASSPGQGFGSPLHF. The CDR3, as DNA: TGTGCCAGCAGCCCCGGACAGGGGTTCGGATCACCCCTCCACTTT. The chain is built from TRBV12-3 or TRBV12-4 and TRBJ1-6, with 9 nucleotides matching TRBD1. With V trimmed by 6 bases and J by 10 bases, 10 bases remained unmatched. The CDR3 consists of 15 residues.

This clonotype was recorded at least ten times. The chain couples TRBV7-8 to TRBJ1-5; possible D gene TRBD1, 6 bases. CDR1 is SGHVS, CDR2 FQNEAQ, per germline. Trimming removed 5 bases at V and 4 bases at J, with 24 bases between. This CDR3 region has 18 residues. The CDR3 nucleotides read TGTGCCAGCAGCATCCATTGGAGGGACATAGCCAAAAATCAGCCCCAGCATTTT. The encoded protein is CASSIHWRDIAKNQPQHF.

The V and J genes are TRBV10-3 and TRBJ2-5; D remains ambiguous. V was cut by 6 bases and J by 1 base, with 12 bases left in between. The CDR3 has 14 amino acids. CDR1 and CDR2 from the germline V gene are ENHRY and SYGVKD. CDR3: CAISTGIAQETQYF. The CDR3 DNA follows: TGTGCCATCAGCACCGGCATAGCCCAAGAGACCCAGTACTTC.

The genes are TRBV29-1 and TRBJ2-5, with TRBD1 matching over 10 bases. Germline V CDR1 and CDR2: SQVTM, ANQGSEA. The CDR3 covers 14 residues. J was trimmed by 4 bases and V by 7 bases; bases with no gene match: 9. CDR3 amino acids: CSAQLTGGAETQYF. The DNA for the CDR3 is TGCAGCGCTCAATTGACAGGGGGCGCAGAGACCCAGTACTTC.

This clonotype was detected only a few times. V usage is TRBV7-3 and J usage is TRBJ2-3; 8 nucleotides agree with TRBD1. CDR3 length: 15 residues. V was pared by 5 bases and J by 3 bases, with 7 bases of the junction left unmatched. Germline V gene lookup returns CDR1 SGHTA and CDR2 FQGTGA. The CDR3 nucleotides read TGTGCCAGCAGCAGAGGACAGGGATCAACAGATACGCAGTATTTT. It is translated as CASSRGQGSTDTQYF.